This T cell receptor (beta chain) is from a study of somatic mutations in cytotoxic T cells in rheumatoid arthritis (TCRdb year 2017). At the level of the whole study: Before any treatment started and right after they were diagnosed, patients gave peripheral blood samples (roughly 31 ml EDTA). Some T-cell populations stained with V beta antibodies were sorted by flow on a FACSAria II or Sony SH800 to nearly 100% purity, with sorted V beta1+ cells additionally subjected to TCRB sequencing. In newly diagnosed rheumatoid arthritis without treatment, the study examined if expanded CD8+ T-cell clones harbor somatic mutations, relying on TCRB deep sequencing to characterize clonality. A total of around 60 rheumatoid arthritis patients and approximately 21 healthy controls underwent TCRB deep sequencing. The median ages of the patient and control groups were essentially identical.

On the study overall, not on this receptor specifically: The slight underrepresentation of TRBV07 in patients was not corrected for multiple comparisons. The expanded CD8+ clones had unknown antigen targets, and not appearing in virus-specific databases did not rule out that they were virus-specific. CD8+ T-cell clonality did not differ significantly between rheumatoid arthritis patients and age-matched healthy controls. The largest CD8+ clone made up more than 20% of CD8+ cells in about an eighth of the roughly 65 patients, and blood and synovial fluid shared several identical CD8+ TCRB sequences. In patients, CD8+ clonality rose with age (Spearman r ~ 0.49), which was not the case in healthy controls.

CD4+ and CD8+ cells were isolated by positive magnetic bead selection on an AutoMACS, and purity was checked by flow cytometry. Initial screening for clonal expansions relied on flow cytometry with a TCR V beta antibody panel, after which sorted CD8+ fractions underwent TCRB deep sequencing for characterization. Ficoll-Paque PLUS density gradient separation was used to isolate peripheral blood mononuclear cells. DNA was extracted from CD4-enriched, CD8-enriched or PBMC samples with Nucleospin Tissue or Tissue XS kits and quantified with a Qubit 2.0 fluorometer. For CDR1 and CDR2, the germline V gene lists LGHNA and YSLEER. V gives up 3 bases and J gives up 2 bases, and the segment between their germline ends measures 13 bases. The CDR3 measures 15 amino acids from cysteine to phenylalanine. Only the CDR3 portion is preserved as DNA: 45 bases, with reading frame beginning at the first base. Sequencing of TCRB CDR3 was done on genomic DNA with the immunoSEQ assay. Under the source paper's analysis protocol: Published virus-specific TCRB sequences were compared with patient CD8+ clones larger than 1%, and only a few matches were found. Only productive TCRB rearrangements were included in the analyses. Clonality was calculated as a Shannon entropy-based productive clonality index, and a clone was defined by a unique TCRB CDR3 sequence. Repertoire overlap between two samples was calculated from the template counts of each clone relative to total templates per sample. V-gene usage from TCRB sequencing and V-gene usage measured by flow cytometry were correlated (Spearman r of about 0.62). In TCRdb, the immuneACCESS table is reduced to in-frame sequences with V and J assigned. These tables do not hold every clone; where another copy was compared, an unresolved V gene accounts for under half, and the others remain unexplained. That table supplies the V and J calls and clone size; D and trimming were determined from the DNA. The sample has tens of thousands of clones on record, 82% of them singletons. 8% to 9% of the sample lies in the top ten.

This clone was observed a few times. Its antigen is currently not known. No clone much larger than this one lies a single base away; base qualities are absent. The sequence links TRBV4-3 to TRBJ1-1, with a tentative D gene TRBD1 over 5 matching bases. The TCR sequence derives from an adult with rheumatoid arthritis. The sequenced material came from CD8+ T cells sorted from blood. CDR3 protein: CASSHTGSYNTEAFF. The DNA sequence is TGCGCCAGCAGCCATACAGGTTCTTATAACACTGAAGCTTTCTTT.